These 2 T cell receptor beta chains originate from one sample sequenced in a study of response to subunit inactivated influenza vaccine. TCRdb reprocessed the RT-PCR reads with MiXCR, giving one entry per CDR3 protein. The sample yields hundreds of thousands of distinct CDR3 sequences, about 11% seen once. A further study also used this sample, focusing on T cells expressing NK-cell markers. As reported in that work: A 5'RACE template switching approach incorporating UMIs was used to make TCR beta cDNA.

The sequenced sample was PBMCs from blood, obtained on the day of vaccination. All receptors derive from a man aged 45-65 years who received an inactivated influenza vaccine.

This clonotype was counted only a few times. This chain links TRBV6-5 with TRBJ2-7, with D hard to call. There are 15 residues in the CDR3. V lost 2 bases and J 1 base, leaving 12 bases between the germline ends. From germline, CDR1 is MNHEY and CDR2 SVGAGI. The CDR3 sequence is CASSYDLGRSYEQYF. The CDR3 DNA sequence: TGTGCCAGCAGTTACGATTTAGGTCGGTCCTACGAGCAGTACTTC.

This clonotype was seen repeatedly, ten times or more. The chain employs TRBV20-1 and TRBJ2-7; TRBD1 is a possible D gene (6 bases). Germline CDR1 DFQATT, CDR2 SNEGSKA (reference sequence). Trimming took off 3 bases at V and 7 bases at J, with 16 bases between the two ends. CDR3 size: 13 residues. CDR3 DNA: TGCAGTGCTAGTATAACAGGGTCGGGTGAGCAGTACTTC. This translates into CSASITGSGEQYF.